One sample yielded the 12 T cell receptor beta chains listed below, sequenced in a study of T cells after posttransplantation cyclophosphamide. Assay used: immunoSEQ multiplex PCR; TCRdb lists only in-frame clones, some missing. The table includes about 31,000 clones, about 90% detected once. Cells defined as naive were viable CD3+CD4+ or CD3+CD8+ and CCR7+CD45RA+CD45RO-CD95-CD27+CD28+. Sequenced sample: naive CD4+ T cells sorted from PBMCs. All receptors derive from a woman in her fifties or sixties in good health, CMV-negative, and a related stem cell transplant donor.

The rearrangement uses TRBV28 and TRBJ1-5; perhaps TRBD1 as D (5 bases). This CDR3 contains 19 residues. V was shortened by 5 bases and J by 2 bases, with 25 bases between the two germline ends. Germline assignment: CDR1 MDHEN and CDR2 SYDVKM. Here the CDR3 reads CASSGASGGTLSRNQPQHF. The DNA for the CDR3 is TGTGCCAGCAGTGGGGCTTCGGGTGGTACCCTCTCGCGCAATCAGCCCCAGCATTTT.

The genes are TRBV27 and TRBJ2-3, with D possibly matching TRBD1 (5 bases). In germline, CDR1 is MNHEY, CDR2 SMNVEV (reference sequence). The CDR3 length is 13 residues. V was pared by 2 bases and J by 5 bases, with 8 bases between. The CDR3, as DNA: TGTGCCAGCAGTTTAATGGGGCGAGATACGCAGTATTTT. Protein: CASSLMGRDTQYF.

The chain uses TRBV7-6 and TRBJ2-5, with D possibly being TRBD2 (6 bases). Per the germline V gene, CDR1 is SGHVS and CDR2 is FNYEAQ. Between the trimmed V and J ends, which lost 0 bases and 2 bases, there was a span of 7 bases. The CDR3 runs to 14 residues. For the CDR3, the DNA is TGTGCCAGCAGCTTAGCCGGGGGACAAGAGACCCAGTACTTC. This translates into CASSLAGGQETQYF.

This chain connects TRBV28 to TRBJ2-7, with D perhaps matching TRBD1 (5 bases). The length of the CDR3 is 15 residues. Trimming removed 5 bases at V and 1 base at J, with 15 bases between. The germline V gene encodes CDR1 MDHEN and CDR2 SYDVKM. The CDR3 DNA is TGTGCCAGCAGTCGGCCCTTCGCAGGGTCCTACGAGCAGTACTTC. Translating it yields CASSRPFAGSYEQYF. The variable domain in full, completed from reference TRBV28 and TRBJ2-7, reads DVKVTQSSRYLVKRTGEKVFLECVQDMDHENMFWYRQDPGLGLRLIYFSYDVKMKEKGDIPEGYSVSREKKERFSLILESASTNQTSMYLCASSRPFAGSYEQYFGPGTRLTVT.

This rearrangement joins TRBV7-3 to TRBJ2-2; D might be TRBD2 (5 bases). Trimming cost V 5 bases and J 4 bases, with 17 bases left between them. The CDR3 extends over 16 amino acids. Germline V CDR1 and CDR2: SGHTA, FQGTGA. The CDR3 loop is CASSKQPRETTGELFF. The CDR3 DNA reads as TGTGCCAGCAGCAAACAACCGAGGGAAACCACCGGGGAGCTGTTTTTT.

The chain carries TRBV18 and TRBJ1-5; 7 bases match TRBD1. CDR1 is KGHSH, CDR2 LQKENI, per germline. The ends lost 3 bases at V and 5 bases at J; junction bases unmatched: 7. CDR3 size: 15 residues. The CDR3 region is CASSPTQGSDQPQHF. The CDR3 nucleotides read TGTGCCAGCTCACCCACACAGGGGTCGGATCAGCCCCAGCATTTT. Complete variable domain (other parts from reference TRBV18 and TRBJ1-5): NAGVMQNPRHLVRRRGQEARLRCSPMKGHSHVYWYRQLPEEGLKFMVYLQKENIIDESGMPKERFSAEFPKEGPSILRIQQVVRGDSAAYFCASSPTQGSDQPQHFGDGTRLSIL.

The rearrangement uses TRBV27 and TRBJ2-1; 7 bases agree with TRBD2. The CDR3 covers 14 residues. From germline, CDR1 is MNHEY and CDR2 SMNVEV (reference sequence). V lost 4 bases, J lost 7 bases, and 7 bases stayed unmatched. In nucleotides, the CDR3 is TGTGCCAGCAGTTCCGGACTAGTAGGGAATGAGCAGTTCTTC. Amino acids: CASSSGLVGNEQFF.

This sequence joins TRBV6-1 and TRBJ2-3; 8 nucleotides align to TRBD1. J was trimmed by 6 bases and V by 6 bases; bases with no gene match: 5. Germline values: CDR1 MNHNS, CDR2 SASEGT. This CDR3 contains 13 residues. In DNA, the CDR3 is TGTGCCAGCAGCACGGACAGGGTTGATACGCAGTATTTT. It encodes CASSTDRVDTQYF.

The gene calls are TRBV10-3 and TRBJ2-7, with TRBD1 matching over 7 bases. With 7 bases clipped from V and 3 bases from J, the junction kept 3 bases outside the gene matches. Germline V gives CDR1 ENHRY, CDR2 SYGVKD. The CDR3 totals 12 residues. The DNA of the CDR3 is TGTGCCATCAAAGGGGGCGGCTACGAGCAGTACTTC. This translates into CAIKGGGYEQYF.

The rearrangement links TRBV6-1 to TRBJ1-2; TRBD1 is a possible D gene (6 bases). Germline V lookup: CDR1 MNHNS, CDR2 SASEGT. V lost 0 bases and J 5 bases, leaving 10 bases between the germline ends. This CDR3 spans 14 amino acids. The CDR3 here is CASSEAGARYGYTF. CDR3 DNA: TGTGCCAGCAGTGAAGCGGGGGCGCGATATGGCTACACCTTC.

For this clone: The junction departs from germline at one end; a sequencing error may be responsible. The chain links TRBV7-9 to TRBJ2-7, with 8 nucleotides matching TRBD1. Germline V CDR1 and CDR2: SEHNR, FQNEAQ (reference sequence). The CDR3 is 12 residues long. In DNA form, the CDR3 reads TGTGCCAGCAGCTCGGGTATGTGGACAGGGATGTTC. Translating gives CASSSGMWTGMF.

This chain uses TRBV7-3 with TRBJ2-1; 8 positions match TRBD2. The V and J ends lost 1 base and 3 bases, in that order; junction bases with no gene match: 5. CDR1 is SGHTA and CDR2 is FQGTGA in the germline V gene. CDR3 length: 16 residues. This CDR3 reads CASSLMLAGGYNEQFF. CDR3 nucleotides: TGTGCCAGCAGCTTAATGTTGGCGGGAGGCTACAATGAGCAGTTCTTC.